A selection of T cell receptor beta chains follows, all from one sample in a study of shared T cell receptors in the human thymus. Measured with immunoSEQ multiplex PCR; TCRdb has only the in-frame clones, and not every one. The table shows about 400,000 clones, with 95% occurring only once. Sequenced: thymocytes. These receptors originate from a human donor. Both conserved end residues are part of each CDR3. D genes are given only for firm matches. Clone sizes are given selectively: once, few, many, or a class where the clone is expanded.

D gene | J gene | V gene | clone size | CDR3 protein | CDR3 DNA
TRBD2 | TRBJ2-7 | TRBV5-1 | - | CASSLGAGHASGRRDEQYF | TGCGCCAGCAGCTTGGGGGCAGGACACGCTAGCGGGAGAAGGGACGAGCAGTACTTC
- | TRBJ2-7 | TRBV28 | - | CASSLLANHRLHSEGWNEQYF | TGTGCCAGCAGTTTATTGGCGAACCACCGACTCCACAGCGAGGGGTGGAACGAGCAGTACTTC
TRBD2 | TRBJ2-7 | TRBV28 | - | CASSFLTSGPAAPEQYF | TGTGCCAGCAGTTTTTTAACTAGCGGGCCTGCCGCTCCCGAGCAGTACTTC
- | TRBJ1-2 | TRBV28 | - | CASSLGTPTNYGYTF | TGTGCCAGCAGTTTGGGGACCCCGACTAACTATGGCTACACCTTC
- | TRBJ2-1 | TRBV15 | - | CATETSSYNEQFF | TGTGCCACCGAGACTAGCTCCTACAATGAGCAGTTCTTC
TRBD2 | TRBJ2-1 | TRBV13 | - | CASSLMFTSGTYNEQFF | TGTGCCAGCAGCTTAATGTTTACTAGCGGGACATACAATGAGCAGTTCTTC
- | TRBJ2-1 | TRBV29-1 | - | CSTLGSLDSYNEQFF | TGCAGCACCCTGGGATCGTTAGACAGTTACAATGAGCAGTTCTTC
- | TRBJ1-1 | TRBV7-9 | - | CASSLVPVTALNTEAFF | TGTGCCAGCAGCTTAGTTCCAGTGACGGCCTTGAACACTGAAGCTTTCTTT
TRBD2 | TRBJ2-3 | TRBV7-2 | - | CASSLSSGRRTDTQYF | TGTGCCAGCAGCTTATCTAGCGGGAGGCGCACAGATACGCAGTATTTT
- | TRBJ2-7 | TRBV18 | - | CASSPPDDRYEQYF | TGTGCCAGCTCACCACCGGACGACAGGTACGAGCAGTACTTC
- | TRBJ1-1 | TRBV28 | - | CASSFHLPRGRGAFF | TGTGCCAGCAGTTTCCACCTCCCTCGGGGGCGAGGGGCTTTCTTT
- | TRBJ2-7 | TRBV18 | once | CASSMGLLPYEQYF | TGTGCCAGCTCAATGGGACTGCTACCCTACGAGCAGTACTTC
- | TRBJ2-1 | TRBV14 | - | CASSQYKGDYNEQFF | TGTGCCAGCAGCCAGTATAAAGGAGACTACAATGAGCAGTTCTTC
- | TRBJ2-2 | TRBV5-1 | - | CASTSGLNTGELFF | TGCGCCAGCACCTCTGGCCTCAACACCGGGGAGCTGTTTTTT
- | TRBJ2-7 | TRBV5-1 | - | CASSLRDIAYEQYF | TGCGCCAGCAGCTTGAGGGACATTGCCTACGAGCAGTACTTC
- | TRBJ1-5 | TRBV28 | once | CASSSPGQNQPQHF | TGTGCCAGCAGTTCCCCGGGACAAAATCAGCCCCAGCATTTT
TRBD2 | TRBJ2-3 | TRBV9 | - | CASSFRLAGGPGTDTQYF | TGTGCCAGCAGCTTCCGACTAGCGGGAGGGCCTGGCACAGATACGCAGTATTTT
- | TRBJ2-3 | TRBV20-1 | - | CSEGITDTQYF | TGCAGTGAGGGGATCACAGATACGCAGTATTTT
TRBD1 | TRBJ1-4 | TRBV18 | - | CASSDTRQGSEKLFF | TGTGCCAGCTCGGACACGAGACAGGGGTCCGAAAAACTGTTTTTT
TRBD2 | TRBJ2-7 | TRBV28 | - | CASSSGVTSGRGEQYF | TGTGCCAGCAGTTCAGGGGTGACTAGCGGGAGGGGGGAGCAGTACTTC
- | TRBJ1-1 | TRBV23-1 | - | CASSLRHWNTEAFF | TGCGCCAGCAGTCTTCGACACTGGAACACTGAAGCTTTCTTT
TRBD1 | TRBJ2-7 | TRBV18 | - | CASSTPGQENYEQYF | TGTGCCAGCTCAACCCCGGGACAGGAGAACTACGAGCAGTACTTC
- | TRBJ2-3 | TRBV28 | - | CASNNLGHLTDTQYF | TGTGCCAGTAATAACCTGGGACACCTCACAGATACGCAGTATTTT
- | TRBJ2-1 | TRBV6-5 | - | CASSYGAGGTYNEQFF | TGTGCCAGCAGTTACGGTGCGGGCGGGACCTACAATGAGCAGTTCTTC
- | TRBJ2-7 | TRBV27 | - | CASSPLYRVAEGLNAYEQYF | TGTGCCAGCAGTCCCCTCTACCGGGTAGCGGAGGGCCTGAATGCCTACGAGCAGTACTTC
- | TRBJ1-1 | TRBV30 | - | CAGKAGTEAFF | TGTGCGGGGAAGGCGGGGACTGAAGCTTTCTTT
TRBD1 | TRBJ2-5 | TRBV28 | - | CASSSGQGPETQYF | TGTGCCAGCAGTTCCGGACAGGGTCCCGAGACCCAGTACTTC
- | TRBJ2-7 | TRBV27 | - | CASSSGGQLEQYF | TGTGCCAGCAGCTCCGGGGGACAGTTGGAGCAGTACTTC
TRBD2 | TRBJ2-7 | TRBV9 | - | CASSVAPGLAYEQYF | TGTGCCAGCAGCGTAGCCCCGGGACTAGCCTACGAGCAGTACTTC
- | TRBJ1-3 | TRBV28 | - | CASSLWSELGNTIYF | TGTGCCAGCAGTTTATGGAGCGAACTCGGAAACACCATATATTTT
- | TRBJ1-3 | TRBV7-9 | - | CASSPRDTEPSGNTIYF | TGTGCCAGCAGCCCCAGGGACACGGAACCCTCTGGAAACACCATATATTTT
TRBD2 | TRBJ2-1 | TRBV18 | - | CASSPKELAGGGVSYNEQFF | TGTGCCAGCTCACCGAAGGAGCTAGCGGGAGGCGGCGTATCCTACAATGAGCAGTTCTTC
- | TRBJ1-4 | TRBV7-6 | - | CASSPCRNSRGANEKLFF | TGTGCCAGCAGCCCCTGCCGGAATAGTAGGGGAGCTAATGAAAAACTGTTTTTT
- | TRBJ2-3 | TRBV27 | - | CATHGRDTDTQYF | TGTGCCACCCACGGACGGGATACAGATACGCAGTATTTT
- | TRBJ2-7 | TRBV5-1 | once | CASSLDRSDYEQYF | TGCGCCAGCAGCTTGGACAGGTCCGACTACGAGCAGTACTTC